This record covers a single TCR beta chain. What it binds is unknown. TCRdb re-analyzed the PCR reads through MiXCR. Here the sample spans 5,100 or so clones, about 30% being singletons. Each patient came to thyroid surgery without any prior treatment (of any kind). CDR1 is SGHAT and CDR2 is FQNNGV in the germline V gene. The CDR3 sequence is 14 residues long. V gave up 1 base and J gave up 1 base, with 5 bases separating them. This sample is drawn from a study of metastatic and nonmetastatic thyroid tumors. Study details: Repertoires of blood and of tissue (tumor or nodule) from malignant and benign thyroid patients were compared.

Study-wide results and limits: Patients with malignant thyroid tumors reportedly had significantly higher TCR beta diversity than those with benign nodules, in blood and tumor.

The material sequenced was adjacent normal tissue. This rearrangement joins TRBV11-2 to TRBJ1-3; D ambiguous. The clonotype was recovered from a female donor with papillary thyroid cancer or a benign thyroid nodule (not recorded which). Some clones in this sample may be carry-over from other donors' samples. The CDR3 sequence: CASSLGGSGNTIYF. The CDR3 bases are TGTGCCAGCAGCTTAGGGGGATCTGGAAACACCATATATTTT.